The entry that follows covers one T cell receptor (beta chain) sequence. As yet, its antigen is unknown. The data derive from a study of CD8 T cells in ankylosing spondylitis. Regarding the study as a whole: Seven or eight highly homologous variants made up a TCR beta motif, and this motif appeared characteristic of ankylosing spondylitis blood. Significant enrichment of disease-linked clones was reportedly seen in matched ankylosing spondylitis synovial fluid.

Library preparation for TCR beta used quantitative 5'-RACE with molecular barcodes. Using its own MiXCR run on the 5' RACE reads, TCRdb lists one record per CDR3 protein. The sample includes approximately 540,000 distinct CDR3 sequences, 12% of them seen just once. Germline CDR1 reads WNHNN; CDR2 reads SYGVQD (reference sequence). V shed 0 bases and J shed 2 bases, with 8 bases lying between them. The CDR3 is made up of 14 amino acids. This TCR derives from a male donor with ankylosing spondylitis. The chain joins TRBV10-1 to TRBJ2-7, with D unclear. Material for sequencing was blood, either unsorted or a sorted T cell fraction (not recorded which). The CDR3, as DNA: TGCGCCAGCAGTGAGTCAACAGCTCCCTACGAGCAGTACTTC. Translating it yields CASSESTAPYEQYF.